Reported below is one T cell receptor beta chain. The data stem from a study of blood T cell repertoires in COVID-19. Overall study context: Collection of acute and convalescent COVID-19 samples took place in the United States, Italy and Spain.

Source study methods: Reference gene primer amplification in the assay estimated nucleated cell counts. TCRdb's table, derived via immunoSEQ multiplex PCR, lists solely in-frame clones and lacks some. For V, J and clone size, that table is used; D and trimming come from the DNA. The sample holds 250,000 or so clones, roughly 89% seen once. The germline V and J ends were trimmed by 0 bases and 2 bases, with 8 bases remaining between them. The germline gives CDR1 LGHNA, CDR2 YNFKEQ. This CDR3 spans 14 amino acids. This receptor was obtained from a woman aged 40 to 50 who had recovered from COVID-19. Sequencing was done on a sample of peripheral blood. The gene calls are TRBV4-2 and TRBJ2-7; D uncertain. CDR3 region: CASSQELTTYEQYF. CDR3 nucleotide sequence: TGTGCCAGCAGCCAAGAATTAACAACCTACGAGCAGTACTTC.